This TCR beta chain derives from a study of shared clonotypes between healthy human individuals. The overall study: The study enrolled two women and three men aged 18 to 49.

The CDR3 runs 15 residues. The V and J ends lost 2 bases and 5 bases respectively, with 15 bases between them. Germline V gene lookup returns CDR1 MNHEY and CDR2 SVGAGI. General study results and limits: Larger estimated richness was generally seen in naive subsets than in memory subsets. Clonotype sharing across several donors was observed for 5% to 6.5% of naive CD4 clonotypes.

In the case of this clone: Its antigen is not identified.

Sequencing was performed with immunoSEQ multiplex PCR; in TCRdb, only in-frame clones are kept and a portion is missing. The data contain 850,000 to 1,100,000 clones, approximately 77% of them singletons. The chain is built from TRBV6-5 and TRBJ2-5; no clear D. The sequence derives from a man younger than 35 in good health. Some clones in this sample may be carry-over from other donors' samples. The sequenced sample consisted of memory CD4+ T cells from PBMCs. Subset here: CD45RA-negative fraction. CDR3 region: CASSYLPGEFETQYF. The CDR3 coding sequence is TGTGCCAGCAGTTACCTACCTGGGGAATTCGAGACCCAGTACTTC.